The present entry profiles one T cell receptor beta chain with its context. Its antigen is still unknown. The sample originates from a study of memory CD4+ T cells and cytomegalovirus serostatus. Study-level background: Healthy Belgian adult donors included nine or ten CMV-positive and some 24 CMV-negative people. Study-wide points: About 40% of the roughly 160 known CMV-associated TCRbeta sequences appeared in CD4+ memory.

The sort gate was single viable CD3+CD4+CD8-CD45RO+ cells for memory CD4+ T cells. Serostatus was set by detecting CMV pp150, pp28, p38, p52 IgG. The CDR3 loop spans 15 amino acids. Germline V CDR1 and CDR2: SGHTA, FQGNSA. Between the trimmed V and J ends, which lost 3 bases and 2 bases, there was a span of 11 bases. Source study methods: After removing out-of-frame reads, 2 million to 2.5 million distinct TCRbeta sequences remained. The table came from immunoSEQ multiplex PCR; TCRdb's copy has only in-frame clones and leaves some out. Clone size and V and J calls were adopted from that table, with D and trimming inferred from the DNA. The sample has 30,000 to 40,000 clones; about three quarters are singletons.

Sample: memory CD4+ T cells from blood. This TCR was recovered from an adult in good health and CMV-seronegative. Some clones in this sample may be carry-over from other donors' samples. J is TRBJ2-1 and V is TRBV7-2; TRBD1 might be the D (6 bases). In DNA form, the CDR3 reads TGTGCCAGCAGCTTTGGGGGCCGCACCTACAATGAGCAGTTCTTC. This encodes CASSFGGRTYNEQFF.